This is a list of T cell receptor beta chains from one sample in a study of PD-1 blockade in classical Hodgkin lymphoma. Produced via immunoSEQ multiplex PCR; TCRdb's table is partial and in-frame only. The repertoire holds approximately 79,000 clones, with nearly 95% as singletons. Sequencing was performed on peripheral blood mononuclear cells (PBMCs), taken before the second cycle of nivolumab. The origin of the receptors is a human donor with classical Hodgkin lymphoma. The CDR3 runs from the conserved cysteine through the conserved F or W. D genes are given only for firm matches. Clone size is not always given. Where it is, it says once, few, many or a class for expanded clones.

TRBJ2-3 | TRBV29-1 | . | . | TGCAGCGTTGAACTACCGACGGGGGCAGGGCCGCGTGGAGATACGCAGTATTTT | CSVELPTGAGPRGDTQYF
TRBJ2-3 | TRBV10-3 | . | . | TGTGCCATCGGGGCACGGCTTAGCACAGATACGCAGTATTTT | CAIGARLSTDTQYF
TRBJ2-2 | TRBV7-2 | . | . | TGTGCCAGCAGCTTGGCCGGGGAGCTGTTTTTT | CASSLAGELFF
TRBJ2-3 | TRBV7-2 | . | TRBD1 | TGTGCCAGCAGCTTAGTTGGGACAGGGGCTACAGATACGCAGTATTTT | CASSLVGTGATDTQYF
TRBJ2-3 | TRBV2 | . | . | TGTGCCAGCAGTGGGACCTCTCGACGCACAGATACGCAGTATTTT | CASSGTSRRTDTQYF
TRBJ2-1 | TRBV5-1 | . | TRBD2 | TGCGCCAGCAGTTTGAGCGGGAATCATCAAAATGAGCAGTTCTTC | CASSLSGNHQNEQFF
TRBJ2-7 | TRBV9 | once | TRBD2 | TGTGCCAGCAGCCCCGGACTAGCGGGGGTATTATACGAGCAGTACTTC | CASSPGLAGVLYEQYF
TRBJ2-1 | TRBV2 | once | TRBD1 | TGTGCCAGCATAAGTCTCTCCTTAGGACAGGACTACAATGAGCAGTTCTTC | CASISLSLGQDYNEQFF
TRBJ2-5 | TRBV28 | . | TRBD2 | TGTGCCAGCAGTTCACAGCGGGACCATGAAAAGACCCAGTACTTC | CASSSQRDHEKTQYF
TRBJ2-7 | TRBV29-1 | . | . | TGCAGCGTTGAAGTGTGGAACGCACTCTCAACCGGCGAGCAGTACTTC | CSVEVWNALSTGEQYF
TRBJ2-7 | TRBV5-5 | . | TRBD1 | TGTGCCAGCAGCCGAAGAATAGGACAGGGTGACTCCTACGAGCAGTACTTC | CASSRRIGQGDSYEQYF
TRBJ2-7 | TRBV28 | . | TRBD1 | TGTGCCAGCAGTCTAAGGACAGGGGTGCCGTACGAGCAGTACTTC | CASSLRTGVPYEQYF
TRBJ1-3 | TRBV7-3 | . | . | TGTGCCAGCAGCTTATACGGACCCAGCTCTGGAAACACCATATATTTT | CASSLYGPSSGNTIYF
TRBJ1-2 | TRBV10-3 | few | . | TGTGCCATCAGTGAGTATACAGTACCCTATGGCTACACCTTC | CAISEYTVPYGYTF
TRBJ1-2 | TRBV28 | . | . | TGTGCCAGCAGCGACAGCGGCAGAGATCTCTATGGCTACACCTTC | CASSDSGRDLYGYTF
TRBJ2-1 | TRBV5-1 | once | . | TGCGCCAGCAGCATCCGGGCTAGCTCCTACAATGAGCAGTTCTTC | CASSIRASSYNEQFF
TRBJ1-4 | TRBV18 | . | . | TGTGCCAGCTCACCAATATGGGGATCTAATGAAAAACTGTTTTTT | CASSPIWGSNEKLFF
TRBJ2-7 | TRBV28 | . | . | TGTGCCAGCAGTTTAAGCCGAGCGGGCAGCTCCTACGAGCAGTACTTC | CASSLSRAGSSYEQYF
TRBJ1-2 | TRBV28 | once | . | TGTGCCAGCAGTTTTCAAGGCAACTATGGCTACACCTTC | CASSFQGNYGYTF
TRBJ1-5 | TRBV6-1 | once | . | TGTGCCAGCAGTGACCGTGCCGGGACGGAGAATCAGCCCCAGCATTTT | CASSDRAGTENQPQHF
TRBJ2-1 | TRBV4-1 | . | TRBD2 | TGCGCCAGCAGCCAAGTGCTAGCGGGAGGGCCGAGCTCCTACAATGAGCAGTTCTTC | CASSQVLAGGPSSYNEQFF
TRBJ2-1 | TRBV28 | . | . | TGTGCCAGCAGCCTTCCGGGGGGCTGGGATGAGCAGTTCTTC | CASSLPGGWDEQFF
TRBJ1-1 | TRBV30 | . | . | TGTGCCTGGAGTGAGGGGGAAGGGGCGGGCCCTGAAGCTTTCTTT | CAWSEGEGAGPEAFF
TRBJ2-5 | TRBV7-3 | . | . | TGTGCCAGCAGCTTATTAGGTCTAGGGGGAGAGACCCAGTACTTC | CASSLLGLGGETQYF
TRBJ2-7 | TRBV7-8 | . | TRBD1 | TGTGCCAGCAGCTGGATCCCGGGACAGGGGCGGTTGCGCTCCTACGAGCAGTACTTC | CASSWIPGQGRLRSYEQYF
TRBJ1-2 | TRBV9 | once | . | TGTGCCAGCAGCGTATGGGGGCTCTATGGCTACACCTTC | CASSVWGLYGYTF
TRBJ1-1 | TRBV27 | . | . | TGTGCCAGCAGTTTACCAGGGGTGGAAGCTTTCTTT | CASSLPGVEAFF
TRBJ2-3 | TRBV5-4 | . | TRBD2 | TGTGCCAGCAGCCCATCGACTAGCGGGGGTACAGATACGCAGTATTTT | CASSPSTSGGTDTQYF
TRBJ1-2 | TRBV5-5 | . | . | TGTGCCAGCAGCTTCAATTTACGGGGGAGTCTTAACTATGGCTACACCTTC | CASSFNLRGSLNYGYTF